The next 2 T cell receptor beta chains were all read from a single sample in a study of T-cell memory formation after mild COVID-19. One entry per CDR3 protein results from TCRdb running MiXCR on the 5' RACE reads. The sample shows over 400,000 distinct CDR3 sequences, 23% of them seen only once. Material for sequencing was PBMCs or a T cell subset sorted from them (not recorded which). The origin of the receptors is an adult woman who had mild COVID-19 (a few samples of this study predate the infection). Cell type and time point are not known.

This clonotype turned up a few times. This sequence joins TRBV29-1 and TRBJ2-4; D call uncertain. The CDR3 runs 11 residues. Looked up from germline, CDR1 is SQVTM and CDR2 is ANQGSEA. Trimming removed 6 bases at V and 6 bases at J, with 9 bases between. The CDR3 is CSVKDRNIQYF. In DNA form, the CDR3 reads TGCAGCGTAAAGGATAGAAACATTCAGTACTTC.

J is TRBJ2-7 and V is TRBV5-1, with D perhaps matching TRBD2 (6 bases). This CDR3 region has 14 residues. Looked up from germline, CDR1 is SGHRS and CDR2 is YFSETQ. V lost 4 bases and J 2 bases, leaving 13 bases between the germline ends. The CDR3 bases are TGCGCCAGCAGCATTGACGGGGGTGCCTACGAGCAGTACTTC. It codes for CASSIDGGAYEQYF.